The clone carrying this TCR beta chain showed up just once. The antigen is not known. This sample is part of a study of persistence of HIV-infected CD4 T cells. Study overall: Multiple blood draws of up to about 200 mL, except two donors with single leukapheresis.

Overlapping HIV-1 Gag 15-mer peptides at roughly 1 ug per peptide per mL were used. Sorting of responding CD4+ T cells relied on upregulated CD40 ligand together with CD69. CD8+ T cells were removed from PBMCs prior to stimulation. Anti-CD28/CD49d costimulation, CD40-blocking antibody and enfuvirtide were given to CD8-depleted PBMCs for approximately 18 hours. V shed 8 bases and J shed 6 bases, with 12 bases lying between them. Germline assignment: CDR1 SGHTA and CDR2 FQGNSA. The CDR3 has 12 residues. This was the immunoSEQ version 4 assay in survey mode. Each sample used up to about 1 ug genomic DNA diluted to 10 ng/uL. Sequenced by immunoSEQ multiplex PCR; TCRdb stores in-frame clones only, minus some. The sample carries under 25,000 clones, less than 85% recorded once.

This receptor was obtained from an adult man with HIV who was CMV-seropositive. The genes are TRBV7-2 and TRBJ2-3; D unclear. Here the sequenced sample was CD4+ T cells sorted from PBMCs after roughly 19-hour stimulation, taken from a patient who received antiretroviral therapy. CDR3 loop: CASSRVLDTQYF. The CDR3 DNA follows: TGTGCCAGCTCTCGGGTCTTGGATACGCAGTATTTT.